Below, 13 T cell receptor beta chains from the same sample are listed, as sequenced in a study of PD-1 blockade in mismatch repair-deficient tumors listed by TCRdb under 2017. Libraries were built with the immunoSEQ multiplex PCR assay. In TCRdb, the immuneACCESS table is reduced to in-frame sequences with V and J assigned. These tables do not hold every clone; where another copy was compared, an unresolved V gene accounts for under half, and the others remain unexplained. The table for this sample lists 77,000 or so clones; roughly 80% of them were counted only once. In total, the top ten clones hold roughly 5.5% of the sample. Material: peripheral blood, obtained 44 weeks after starting pembrolizumab. These receptors all come from an adult with mismatch repair-deficient cancer.

The J gene is TRBJ2-5, the V gene TRBV11-3; the D gene is possibly TRBD1 (6 bases). Germline CDR1 reads SGHNT; CDR2 reads YENEEA. With 4 bases removed from V and 3 bases from J, the gap between germline ends came to 9 bases. The CDR3 runs 13 residues. CDR3 sequence reads: CASSSRQEETQYF. The CDR3 DNA follows: TGTGCCAGCAGCTCGAGACAGGAAGAGACCCAGTACTTC.

This sequence joins TRBV11-2 and TRBJ2-3; D not resolved. The CDR3 has 14 residues. Trimming stripped 5 bases from V and 1 base from J, with 10 bases between. CDR1 is SGHAT, CDR2 FQNNGV, per germline. CDR3 DNA: TGTGCCAGCAGCCCAGGACCCGGCACAGATACGCAGTATTTT. Translation: CASSPGPGTDTQYF.

The chain combines TRBV20-1 with TRBJ1-1; D gene uncertain. Trimming took 5 bases from V and 6 from J, leaving 10 bases between them. This CDR3 is 11 amino acids long. Per germline, CDR1 DFQATT and CDR2 SNEGSKA (reference sequence). This chain's CDR3 is CSARGKSEAFF. DNA of the CDR3: TGCAGTGCTCGGGGAAAGTCTGAAGCTTTCTTT.

This chain connects TRBV6-6 to TRBJ1-5; D is uncertain. The CDR3 runs 13 residues. CDR1 is MNHNY, CDR2 SVGAGI, per germline (reference sequence). V was pared by 2 bases and J by 5 bases, with 7 bases between. CDR3 sequence reads: CASSYRRDQPQHF. CDR3 nucleotides: TGTGCCAGCAGTTACCGGCGGGATCAGCCCCAGCATTTT.

The rearrangement links TRBV6-6 to TRBJ2-1, with 7 bases fitting TRBD1. There are 13 residues in the CDR3. CDR1 and CDR2 (germline): MNHNY, SVGAGI (reference sequence). V was clipped by 4 bases and J by 5 bases; unmatched bases: 2. The CDR3 loop reads CASSWDSDNEQFF. The CDR3 DNA sequence: TGTGCCAGCAGTTGGGACAGTGACAATGAGCAGTTCTTC.

The chain combines TRBV7-2 with TRBJ2-3; the D is unclear. The germline CDR1 and CDR2 sequences are SGHTA and FQGNSA. V was shortened by 4 bases and J by 5 bases, with 4 bases between the two germline ends. The CDR3 consists of 11 residues. The CDR3 loop is CASSYRDTQYF. The CDR3 DNA reads TGTGCCAGCAGCTACCGAGATACGCAGTATTTT.

In this sample, this clone turned up once. The chain recombines TRBV4-1 with TRBJ1-4; 8 nucleotides match TRBD1. The V gene's germline CDR1 is MGHRA and CDR2 YSYEKL. The CDR3 spans 15 residues. V shed 3 bases, J shed 7 bases, and the junction held 7 bases outside the gene matches. The CDR3 reads CASSQKDRETEKLFF. As DNA, the CDR3 is TGCGCCAGCAGCCAGAAGGACAGGGAAACTGAAAAACTGTTTTTT.

This sequence joins TRBV7-3 and TRBJ1-5, with D possibly TRBD1 on 6 matching bases. Germline loops: CDR1 SGHTA, CDR2 FQGTGA. The CDR3 loop spans 18 amino acids. The ends were cut back, 7 bases at V and 0 bases at J, with 22 bases in the middle. The CDR3 DNA is TGTGCCAGCACCAAATCCCGCAGGGGAATAGGTAGCAATCAGCCCCAGCATTTT. Residues: CASTKSRRGIGSNQPQHF.

The rearrangement joins TRBV7-2 to TRBJ2-7, with D perhaps being TRBD1 or TRBD2 (5 bases each). This CDR3 is built from 15 residues. Germline CDR1 is SGHTA and CDR2 is FQGNSA. The V end was cut by 3 bases, the J end by 3 bases, with 15 bases between. Here the CDR3 DNA reads TGTGCCAGCAGCTTGGCCGGGACGGACAACTACGAGCAGTACTTC. This gives the protein CASSLAGTDNYEQYF.

This clone was detected only a few times. The chain carries TRBV7-9 and TRBJ2-7; 11 bases match TRBD2. The germline V gene encodes CDR1 SEHNR and CDR2 FQNEAQ (reference sequence). CDR3 size: 15 residues. The V segment lost 5 bases and the J segment 3 bases; nucleotides outside the gene matches: 6. The CDR3 loop is CASSGPGLAVYEQYF. CDR3 nucleotides: TGTGCCAGCAGCGGTCCGGGACTAGCGGTCTACGAGCAGTACTTC.

The rearrangement links TRBV6-5 to TRBJ1-4; D possibly corresponds to TRBD1 (5 bases). The CDR3 contains 16 residues. Between the trimmed V and J ends, which lost 2 bases and 9 bases, there was a span of 19 bases. Per germline, CDR1 MNHEY and CDR2 SVGAGI. The DNA for the CDR3 is TGTGCCAGCAGTTACGAGACCTCCGGGACGAGACAAAAACTGTTTTTT. Amino acids: CASSYETSGTRQKLFF.

The chain has TRBV9 and TRBJ1-5; D remains unclear. The CDR3 spans 15 residues. Germline CDR1 is SGDLS and CDR2 is YYNGEE. Trimming took 0 bases from V and 3 from J, leaving 10 bases between them. CDR3 in DNA: TGTGCCAGCAGCGTAGATGGGGTACTCAATCAGCCCCAGCATTTT. Its translation is CASSVDGVLNQPQHF. The variable domain in full, completed from reference TRBV9 and TRBJ1-5, reads DSGVTQTPKHLITATGQRVTLRCSPRSGDLSVYWYQQSLDQGLQFLIQYYNGEERAKGNILERFSAQQFPDLHSELNLSSLELGDSALYFCASSVDGVLNQPQHFGDGTRLSIL.

This chain's CDR3 is CASSYRSSYEQYF. The CDR3, as DNA: TGTGCCAGCAGCTACAGGAGCTCCTACGAGCAGTACTTC. The chain carries TRBV27 and TRBJ2-7; D may be TRBD1 (5 bases). V lost 6 bases to trimming and J lost 0 bases, with 9 bases between them. CDR1 is MNHEY and CDR2 is SMNVEV in the germline V gene (reference sequence). This CDR3 spans 13 amino acids.